What follows is one T cell receptor beta chain and its context. Scientists made TCR beta cDNA using 5'RACE template switching with UMIs. Reprocessing the 5' RACE reads, TCRdb reports a single entry for every CDR3 protein and omits DNA. This table lists fewer than 550,000 distinct CDR3 sequences. The data are from a study of T cells expressing NK-cell markers. Turning to the study itself: Sorted CD3+CD56+NKG2C+, CD3+CD56+NKG2C- and CD3+CD56-NKG2C+ T-cell subsets were beta-chain profiled. Most of the eight sequenced donors tested HCMV-seropositive; one tested seronegative.

The CDR3 consists of 16 residues. Germline V gene sequence: CDR1 SGHNT, CDR2 YENEEA. The receptor was derived from a woman between 45 and 60 years old in good health. Material: blood T cells: a sorted CD56 or NKG2C T cell subset, CD4+ or CD8+ T cells, or bulk PBMC T cells (not recorded which). The chain links TRBV11-3 to TRBJ2-7; TCRdb indicates TRBD1, and absent DNA this call remains unverified. The CDR3 reads CASSPHPRQGPYEQYF.